This T cell receptor (beta chain) was identified in a study of blood T cells in healthy people across ages. Notes on the study in general: With unsorted PBMCs, a conclusive comparison of naive versus antigen-experienced cells was not possible.

About this clonotype: Its antigen remains unidentified.

With a J-beta primer mix and a sample-barcoded 5' primer, a second PCR ran roughly 6 to 11 cycles. One entry per CDR3 protein results from TCRdb running MiXCR on the 5' RACE reads. The table lists roughly 700,000 distinct CDR3 sequences, roughly 49% of them singletons. V was trimmed by 2 bases and J by 3 bases, leaving 10 bases between them. The CDR3 has 14 amino acids. The sequencing input was blood. The chain recombines TRBV12-3 or TRBV12-4 with TRBJ1-2; possibly TRBD1 for D (6 bases). The clonotype comes from a woman aged 60-75 years in good health. DNA of the CDR3: TGTGCCAGCAGTTTATGGACAGAAGACTATGGCTACACCTTC. It translates to CASSLWTEDYGYTF.